Listed below are T cell receptor beta chains from one sample, sequenced in a study of blood T cell repertoires in COVID-19. Data came from immunoSEQ multiplex PCR; TCRdb stores just in-frame clones and leaves some out. The sample has approximately 300,000 clones; around nine tenths are singletons. Sequencing was performed on PBMCs or T cells enriched from blood (not recorded which). The source of these receptors is a woman aged 18 to 35 who had recovered from COVID-19. Each CDR3 is given with its conserved first and last residue. Fields, in order: J gene, D gene, V gene, clone size, CDR3 protein, CDR3 DNA. A D gene is named only where the DNA matches it firmly. Expanded clones are given a class, and other clones once, few, many or no size at all.

J gene: TRBJ1-1; D gene: -; V gene: TRBV7-3; clone size: -; CDR3 protein: CASSLMGGLNTEAFF; CDR3 DNA: TGTGCCAGCAGCTTAATGGGAGGGCTGAACACTGAAGCTTTCTTT
J gene: TRBJ2-1; D gene: -; V gene: TRBV28; clone size: -; CDR3 protein: CASSLVIRGARNEQFF; CDR3 DNA: TGTGCCAGCAGTTTAGTGATCCGGGGAGCACGGAATGAGCAGTTCTTC
J gene: TRBJ2-3; D gene: -; V gene: TRBV30; clone size: -; CDR3 protein: CAWSVQGMVDTQYF; CDR3 DNA: TGTGCCTGGAGTGTACAGGGAATGGTTGATACGCAGTATTTT
J gene: TRBJ1-1; D gene: -; V gene: TRBV7-8; clone size: -; CDR3 protein: CASSLGPRRGLNTEAFF; CDR3 DNA: TGTGCCAGCAGCTTAGGGCCCCGGAGGGGATTGAACACTGAAGCTTTCTTT
J gene: TRBJ1-1; D gene: -; V gene: TRBV27; clone size: once; CDR3 protein: CASSLYAGMWESTEAFF; CDR3 DNA: TGTGCCAGCAGTTTATACGCAGGGATGTGGGAAAGCACTGAAGCTTTCTTT
J gene: TRBJ1-1; D gene: TRBD1; V gene: TRBV18; clone size: -; CDR3 protein: CASSPSGQANTEAFF; CDR3 DNA: TGTGCCAGCTCACCCTCCGGACAGGCGAACACTGAAGCTTTCTTT
J gene: TRBJ1-1; D gene: -; V gene: TRBV18; clone size: -; CDR3 protein: CASSPSGNTEAFF; CDR3 DNA: TGTGCCAGCTCACCGTCAGGGAACACTGAAGCTTTCTTT
J gene: TRBJ2-7; D gene: -; V gene: TRBV28; clone size: -; CDR3 protein: CASSGAVIGGEQGSTYEQYF; CDR3 DNA: TGTGCCAGCAGTGGGGCAGTGATAGGCGGGGAGCAGGGAAGTACCTACGAGCAGTACTTC
J gene: TRBJ1-5; D gene: -; V gene: TRBV7-9; clone size: -; CDR3 protein: CASSHRQNPYSNQPQHF; CDR3 DNA: TGTGCCAGCAGCCATAGACAGAATCCTTATAGCAATCAGCCCCAGCATTTT
J gene: TRBJ1-4; D gene: TRBD1; V gene: TRBV4-1; clone size: -; CDR3 protein: CASSHFWQPQGANEKLFF; CDR3 DNA: TGCGCCAGCAGCCATTTCTGGCAGCCTCAGGGGGCTAATGAAAAACTGTTTTTT
J gene: TRBJ2-1; D gene: -; V gene: TRBV20-1; clone size: -; CDR3 protein: CSAREDLVQFF; CDR3 DNA: TGCAGTGCTCGAGAGGACTTGGTGCAGTTCTTC
J gene: TRBJ2-3; D gene: -; V gene: TRBV7-9; clone size: -; CDR3 protein: CASSSPDSRNTQYF; CDR3 DNA: TGTGCCAGCAGCTCGCCGGACAGTCGGAATACGCAGTATTTT
J gene: TRBJ2-6; D gene: -; V gene: TRBV9; clone size: once; CDR3 protein: CASSAPIPAPGSGANVLTF; CDR3 DNA: TGTGCCAGCAGCGCCCCAATCCCGGCCCCAGGCTCTGGGGCCAACGTCCTGACTTTC
J gene: TRBJ2-1; D gene: -; V gene: TRBV4-1; clone size: -; CDR3 protein: CASSQGPSRPKSYNEQFF; CDR3 DNA: TGCGCCAGCAGCCAAGGGCCGAGCAGGCCTAAATCCTACAATGAGCAGTTCTTC
J gene: TRBJ2-7; D gene: -; V gene: TRBV4-1; clone size: few; CDR3 protein: CASSQDPNSYEQYF; CDR3 DNA: TGCGCCAGCAGCCAAGACCCTAACTCCTACGAGCAGTACTTC
J gene: TRBJ2-1; D gene: TRBD2; V gene: TRBV19; clone size: -; CDR3 protein: CASSNWTGTSSNEQFF; CDR3 DNA: TGTGCCAGTAGTAATTGGACCGGGACTAGCAGCAATGAGCAGTTCTTC
J gene: TRBJ1-1; D gene: -; V gene: TRBV4-3; clone size: -; CDR3 protein: CASSQARRNTEAFF; CDR3 DNA: TGCGCCAGCAGCCAAGCGCGGAGAAACACTGAAGCTTTCTTT
J gene: TRBJ2-7; D gene: TRBD1; V gene: TRBV19; clone size: -; CDR3 protein: CASSVGQGAYEQYF; CDR3 DNA: TGTGCCAGTAGTGTCGGACAGGGGGCCTACGAGCAGTACTTC
J gene: TRBJ2-3; D gene: -; V gene: TRBV2; clone size: -; CDR3 protein: CASKQGGYTQYF; CDR3 DNA: TGTGCCAGCAAGCAGGGGGGATATACGCAGTATTTT
J gene: TRBJ2-7; D gene: TRBD2; V gene: TRBV6-5; clone size: -; CDR3 protein: CASSVAGVNEQYF; CDR3 DNA: TGTGCCAGCAGCGTCGCGGGAGTGAACGAGCAGTACTTC
J gene: TRBJ2-3; D gene: TRBD2; V gene: TRBV18; clone size: -; CDR3 protein: CASSLVAGGSTDTQYF; CDR3 DNA: TGTGCCAGCTCTCTCGTAGCGGGGGGTAGCACAGATACGCAGTATTTT
J gene: TRBJ1-2; D gene: -; V gene: TRBV3-1/TRBV3-2; clone size: -; CDR3 protein: CASSHNLTGGARYGYTF; CDR3 DNA: TGTGCCAGCAGTCATAACCTAACGGGGGGCGCCAGATATGGCTACACCTTC
J gene: TRBJ2-7; D gene: TRBD2; V gene: TRBV5-4; clone size: -; CDR3 protein: CASSLKGVAGDEQYF; CDR3 DNA: TGTGCCAGCAGCTTGAAAGGCGTAGCGGGAGACGAACAGTACTTC
J gene: TRBJ2-2; D gene: TRBD1; V gene: TRBV7-9; clone size: -; CDR3 protein: CASRYTGTGRSNAGELFF; CDR3 DNA: TGTGCCAGCAGATACACCGGGACAGGGAGGAGTAACGCCGGGGAGCTGTTTTTT
J gene: TRBJ1-4; D gene: -; V gene: TRBV7-9; clone size: -; CDR3 protein: CASSSLPGADPLDNEKLFF; CDR3 DNA: TGTGCCAGCAGTTCCCTCCCAGGGGCCGACCCCCTGGATAATGAAAAACTGTTTTTT
J gene: TRBJ2-1; D gene: TRBD2; V gene: TRBV30; clone size: -; CDR3 protein: CAWSERGMGEQFF; CDR3 DNA: TGTGCCTGGAGTGAGCGGGGCATGGGGGAGCAGTTCTTC
J gene: TRBJ2-1; D gene: -; V gene: TRBV5-6; clone size: -; CDR3 protein: CASSTDRNPHLDNNEQFF; CDR3 DNA: TGTGCCAGCAGCACCGACAGAAACCCCCATTTGGACAATAATGAGCAGTTCTTC
J gene: TRBJ2-1; D gene: TRBD2; V gene: TRBV5-4; clone size: -; CDR3 protein: CASSPWTSGSGEQFF; CDR3 DNA: TGTGCCAGCAGCCCCTGGACTAGCGGGAGTGGTGAGCAGTTCTTC
J gene: TRBJ2-1; D gene: TRBD2; V gene: TRBV2; clone size: -; CDR3 protein: CASSTTSGGGNEQFF; CDR3 DNA: TGTGCCAGCAGCACAACTAGCGGGGGGGGAAATGAGCAGTTCTTC
J gene: TRBJ1-6; D gene: -; V gene: TRBV6-1; clone size: -; CDR3 protein: CASSVTGSFYNSPLHF; CDR3 DNA: TGTGCCAGCAGTGTTACAGGGAGCTTTTATAATTCACCCCTCCACTTT
J gene: TRBJ1-1; D gene: -; V gene: TRBV27; clone size: -; CDR3 protein: CASSLGGAATKAFF; CDR3 DNA: TGTGCCAGCAGTTTAGGCGGGGCAGCCACTAAAGCTTTCTTT
J gene: TRBJ2-2; D gene: TRBD2; V gene: TRBV7-2; clone size: -; CDR3 protein: CASSLWGLATNTGELFF; CDR3 DNA: TGTGCCAGCAGCTTATGGGGACTAGCGACGAACACCGGGGAGCTGTTTTTT
J gene: TRBJ1-2; D gene: TRBD1; V gene: TRBV18; clone size: -; CDR3 protein: CASSPSGTGDYGYTF; CDR3 DNA: TGTGCCAGCTCACCAAGCGGGACAGGGGACTATGGCTACACCTTC
J gene: TRBJ2-1; D gene: -; V gene: TRBV5-4; clone size: -; CDR3 protein: CASSPGGGASYNEQFF; CDR3 DNA: TGTGCCAGCAGCCCGGGTGGGGGGGCCTCCTACAATGAGCAGTTCTTC
J gene: TRBJ2-2; D gene: TRBD1; V gene: TRBV9; clone size: -; CDR3 protein: CASSVGGTGVNTGELFF; CDR3 DNA: TGTGCCAGCAGCGTAGGTGGGACAGGGGTTAACACCGGGGAGCTGTTTTTT
J gene: TRBJ2-4; D gene: -; V gene: TRBV28; clone size: -; CDR3 protein: CASSLSGSGNIQYF; CDR3 DNA: TGTGCCAGCAGTTTAAGTGGTAGCGGAAACATTCAGTACTTC
J gene: TRBJ1-1; D gene: -; V gene: TRBV11-3; clone size: -; CDR3 protein: CASSLGPGTEAFF; CDR3 DNA: TGTGCCAGCAGCTTAGGTCCGGGCACTGAAGCTTTCTTT
J gene: TRBJ1-1; D gene: -; V gene: TRBV7-2; clone size: -; CDR3 protein: CASSFRGSDTEAFF; CDR3 DNA: TGTGCCAGCAGCTTCAGGGGAAGCGACACTGAAGCTTTCTTT
J gene: TRBJ1-1; D gene: -; V gene: TRBV10-3; clone size: -; CDR3 protein: CAITEGRELSEAFF; CDR3 DNA: TGTGCCATCACTGAGGGGCGCGAGCTATCTGAAGCTTTCTTT
J gene: TRBJ2-2; D gene: -; V gene: TRBV7-2; clone size: -; CDR3 protein: CASSLYITGELFF; CDR3 DNA: TGTGCCAGCAGCTTATACATCACCGGGGAGCTGTTTTTT
J gene: TRBJ2-1; D gene: -; V gene: TRBV27; clone size: -; CDR3 protein: CASSFKAQSAYNEQFF; CDR3 DNA: TGTGCCAGCAGTTTCAAGGCCCAGAGCGCCTACAATGAGCAGTTCTTC
J gene: TRBJ2-1; D gene: -; V gene: TRBV4-3; clone size: -; CDR3 protein: CASSQGSPISYNEQFF; CDR3 DNA: TGCGCCAGCAGCCAAGGATCCCCTATATCCTACAATGAGCAGTTCTTC